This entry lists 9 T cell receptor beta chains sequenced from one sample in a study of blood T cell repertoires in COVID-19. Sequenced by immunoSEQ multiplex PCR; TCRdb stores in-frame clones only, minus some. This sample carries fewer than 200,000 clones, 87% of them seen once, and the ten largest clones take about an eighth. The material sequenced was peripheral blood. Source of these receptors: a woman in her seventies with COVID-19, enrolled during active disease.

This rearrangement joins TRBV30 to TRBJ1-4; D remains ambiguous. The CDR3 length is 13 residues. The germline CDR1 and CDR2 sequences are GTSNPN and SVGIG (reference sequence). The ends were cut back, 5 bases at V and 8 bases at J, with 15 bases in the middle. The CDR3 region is CAWREGRGEKLFF. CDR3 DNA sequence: TGTGCCTGGCGCGAGGGCAGAGGAGAAAAACTGTTTTTT.

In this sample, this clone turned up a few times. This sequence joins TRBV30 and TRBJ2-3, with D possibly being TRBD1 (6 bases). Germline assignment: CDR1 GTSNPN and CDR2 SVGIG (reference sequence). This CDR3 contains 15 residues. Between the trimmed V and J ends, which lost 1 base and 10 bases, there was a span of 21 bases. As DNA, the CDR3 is TGTGCCTGGAGTGCCAGGGGCAGGGCAGGCGGCTCGCAGTATTTT. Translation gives CAWSARGRAGGSQYF.

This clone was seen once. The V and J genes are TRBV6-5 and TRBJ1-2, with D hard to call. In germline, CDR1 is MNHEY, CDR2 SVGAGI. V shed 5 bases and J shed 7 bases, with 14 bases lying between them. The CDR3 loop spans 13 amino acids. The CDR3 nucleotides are TGTGCCAGCAGTCGCGAACGAGCTTTTGGCTACACCTTC. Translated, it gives CASSRERAFGYTF.

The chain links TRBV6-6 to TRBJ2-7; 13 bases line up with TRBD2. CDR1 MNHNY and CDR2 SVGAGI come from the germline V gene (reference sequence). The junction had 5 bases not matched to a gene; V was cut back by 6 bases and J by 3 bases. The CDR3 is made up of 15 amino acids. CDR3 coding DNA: TGTGCCAGCAGGGAGACTAGCGGGAGGTACTACGAGCAGTACTTC. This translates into CASRETSGRYYEQYF.

CDR3 sequence reads: CASSLARGVLSYTF. DNA for the CDR3: TGTGCCAGCAGCTTAGCGCGAGGAGTCCTCAGCTACACCTTC. This chain links TRBV7-9 with TRBJ1-2; D remains unclear. This CDR3 comprises 14 residues. Looked up from germline, CDR1 is SEHNR and CDR2 is FQNEAQ (reference sequence). The germline V and J ends were trimmed by 0 bases and 9 bases, with 14 bases remaining between them.

CDR3 bases: TGCGCCAGCAGCCAAGACCCGGGACAGTATTATGAAAAACTGTTTTTT. It encodes CASSQDPGQYYEKLFF. This chain joins TRBV4-1 and TRBJ1-4; 7 positions agree with TRBD1. CDR3 size: 16 residues. Germline V gene sequence: CDR1 MGHRA, CDR2 YSYEKL. Unmatched junction bases numbered 7, after V lost 0 bases and J lost 6 bases.

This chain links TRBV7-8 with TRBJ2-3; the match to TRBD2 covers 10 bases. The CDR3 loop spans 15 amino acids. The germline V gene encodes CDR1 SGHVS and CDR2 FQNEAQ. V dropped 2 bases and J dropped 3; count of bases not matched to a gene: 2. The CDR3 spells CASSLLAGVTDTQYF. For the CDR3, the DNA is TGTGCCAGCAGCTTACTAGCGGGAGTTACAGATACGCAGTATTTT.

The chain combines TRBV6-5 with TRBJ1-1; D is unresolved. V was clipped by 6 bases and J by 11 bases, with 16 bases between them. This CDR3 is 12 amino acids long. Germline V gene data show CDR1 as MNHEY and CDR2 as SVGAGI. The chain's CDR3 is CASSREGGHAFF. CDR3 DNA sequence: TGTGCCAGCAGCCGGGAAGGCGGTCACGCTTTCTTT.

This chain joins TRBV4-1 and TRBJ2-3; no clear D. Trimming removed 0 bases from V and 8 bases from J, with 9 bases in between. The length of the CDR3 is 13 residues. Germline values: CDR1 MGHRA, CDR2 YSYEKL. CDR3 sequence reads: CASSQDLLSTQYF. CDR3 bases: TGCGCCAGCAGCCAAGATTTACTGTCTACGCAGTATTTT.